This TCR beta chain was sequenced in a study of T cell repertoires in cytomegalovirus infection. At the level of the study: CMV infection plus the matching HLA type was flagged by public TCR beta signatures.

TCRdb called the reads again in MiXCR, with one record for every CDR3 protein. The sample records about 100,000 distinct CDR3 sequences, 20% to 30% being singletons. Study results and caveats: Ex vivo, HLA-C-restricted CMV-specific TCR beta clonotypes prevailed over the rest of the response. Cumulative public TCR beta family frequency identified carriers of CMV plus the relevant HLA.

There are many counts of this clonotype. Its antigen remains unidentified. The CDR3 extends over 14 amino acids. CDR1 and CDR2 from the germline V gene are ENHRY and SYGVKD. With 2 bases removed from V and 4 bases from J, the gap between germline ends came to 9 bases. The sample consisted of CD8+ T cells from PBMCs. The source is a human donor in good health (CMV status not recorded). Some clones in this sample may be carry-over from other donors' samples. The chain combines TRBV10-3 with TRBJ1-3, with D possibly matching TRBD1 (5 bases). DNA for the CDR3: TGTGCCATCAGTGAGAGGACAAGAGGAAACACCATATATTTT. The encoded protein is CAISERTRGNTIYF.